This T cell receptor beta chain comes out of a study of cytomegalovirus exposure and HLA in healthy donors. Overall study: Earlier work reported some 110 million unique TCR beta sequences from about 200 million T cells. Of all 400 or so donors who were genotyped, about 84% belonged to the Caucasian-associated ancestry cluster.

13 Jbeta primers and 60 Vbeta primers were used for the PCR. The data were produced by immunoSEQ multiplex PCR, yet TCRdb's version contains in-frame clones alone and is incomplete. The table has more than 110,000 clones, 65% to 90% seen once. The source is a female donor in good health and CMV-seronegative. The sample taken for sequencing was PBMCs.

The CDR3 here is CASSLGQGYSNQPQHF. Here the CDR3 DNA reads TGTGCCAGTAGTTTGGGACAGGGATATAGCAATCAGCCCCAGCATTTT. The rearrangement joins TRBV19 to TRBJ1-5; TRBD1 matches at 9 bases. CDR1 LNHDA and CDR2 SQIVND come from the germline V gene (reference sequence). This CDR3 comprises 16 residues. J gave up 0 bases and V 5 bases, and 5 bases lay outside the gene matches.